The 28 T cell receptor beta chains in this list originate from one sample, sequenced in a study of metastatic and nonmetastatic thyroid tumors. Ahead of thyroid surgery, no patient had received treatment of any kind. TCRdb used MiXCR to call clones anew from the PCR reads. The sample records around 20,000 clones, about 14% being singletons. The sample was tumor tissue. These receptors were taken from a female donor with papillary thyroid cancer or a benign thyroid nodule (not recorded which). Some clones in this sample may be carry-over from other donors' samples.

This clone was counted at least ten times. The rearrangement links TRBV10-2 to TRBJ2-7, with D possibly matching TRBD2 (6 bases). Trimming took 7 bases from V and 4 from J, leaving 20 bases between them. The CDR3 has 15 residues. CDR1 is WSHSY, CDR2 SAAADI, per germline. CDR3 loop: CASTPRVGGVYEQYF. CDR3 bases: TGCGCCAGCACACCCCGGGTGGGAGGAGTTTACGAGCAGTACTTC.

This clone appeared many times. This chain connects TRBV14 to TRBJ1-1; unclear D gene. V gave up 1 base and J gave up 5 bases, with 8 bases separating them. The CDR3 consists of 13 residues. Germline CDR1 is SGHDN and CDR2 is FVKESK. The CDR3 region is CASSQALGTEAFF. As DNA, the CDR3 is TGTGCCAGCAGCCAAGCACTGGGGACTGAAGCTTTCTTT.

The rearrangement uses TRBV18 and TRBJ1-5; no clear D gene. V was pared by 2 bases and J by 4 bases, with 12 bases between. Germline-derived CDR1 and CDR2 are KGHSH and LQKENI. The CDR3 runs 15 residues. CDR3 nucleotide sequence: TGTGCCAGCTCACCAAGGACCGCTGAAAATCAGCCCCAGCATTTT. Its translation: CASSPRTAENQPQHF.

This rearrangement joins TRBV29-1 to TRBJ1-2; no reliable D call. The CDR3 totals 14 residues. Germline CDR1 is SQVTM and CDR2 is ANQGSEA. V shed 2 bases and J shed 5 bases, with 15 bases lying between them. CDR3 loop: CSVESPLPTYGYTF. The DNA of the CDR3 is TGCAGCGTTGAAAGCCCACTCCCCACGTATGGCTACACCTTC.

This clone was seen repeatedly, ten times or more. The chain carries TRBV19 and TRBJ1-5, with 8 bases aligning to TRBD1. This CDR3 spans 16 amino acids. Losses at the gene ends were 4 bases for V and 0 bases for J; bases not matched to a gene: 5. Germline CDR1 LNHDA, CDR2 SQIVND (reference sequence). CDR3 sequence reads: CASSTGTGYSNQPQHF. CDR3 coding DNA: TGTGCCAGTAGTACTGGGACAGGCTATAGCAATCAGCCCCAGCATTTT.

The rearrangement uses TRBV5-1 and TRBJ2-3; the match to TRBD1 covers 8 bases. Germline CDR1 and CDR2: SGHRS and YFSETQ. V lost 3 bases, J lost 2 bases, and 8 bases stayed unmatched. The CDR3 spans 16 residues. This CDR3 is CASSSYGTGNTDTQYF. The CDR3 DNA reads as TGCGCCAGCAGCTCTTATGGGACAGGTAACACAGATACGCAGTATTTT. Full variable domain (outside the CDR3, taken from reference TRBV5-1 and TRBJ2-3): KAGVTQTPRYLIKTRGQQVTLSCSPISGHRSVSWYQQTPGQGLQFLFEYFSETQRNKGNFPGRFSGRQFSNSRSEMNVSTLELGDSALYLCASSSYGTGNTDTQYFGPGTRLTVL.

This clone was detected ten times or more. The chain employs TRBV6-4 and TRBJ2-2, with 10 bases aligning to TRBD1. V dropped 3 bases and J dropped 5; count of bases not matched to a gene: 9. CDR1 and CDR2 (germline): MRHNA, SNTAGT. This CDR3 region has 17 residues. The CDR3 is CASSDTSGTGETGELFF. CDR3 sequence (DNA): TGTGCCAGCAGTGATACGTCCGGGACAGGGGAGACCGGGGAGCTGTTTTTT.

The chain has TRBV28 and TRBJ1-1; D not certain. The V and J ends lost 7 bases and 3 bases respectively, with 6 bases between them. In germline, CDR1 is MDHEN, CDR2 SYDVKM. The CDR3 contains 11 residues. The chain's CDR3 is CASTTDTEAFF. In nucleotides, the CDR3 is TGTGCCAGCACTACCGACACTGAAGCTTTCTTT. Supplemented by reference TRBV28 and TRBJ1-1, the full variable domain reads DVKVTQSSRYLVKRTGEKVFLECVQDMDHENMFWYRQDPGLGLRLIYFSYDVKMKEKGDIPEGYSVSREKKERFSLILESASTNQTSMYLCASTTDTEAFFGQGTRLTVV.

The chain uses TRBV6-1 and TRBJ2-7, with 7 bases aligning to TRBD1. V was pared by 4 bases and J by 3 bases, with 6 bases of the junction left unmatched. Germline V gene lookup returns CDR1 MNHNS and CDR2 SASEGT. The CDR3 is 14 amino acids. The CDR3 loop reads CASSGGQIRYEQYF. The CDR3 region has the DNA TGTGCCAGCAGTGGGGGACAGATTCGCTACGAGCAGTACTTC.

The V call is TRBV28, the J call TRBJ1-1; no firm D call. This CDR3 contains 15 residues. From germline, CDR1 is MDHEN and CDR2 SYDVKM. V shed 2 bases and J shed 0 bases, with 10 bases lying between them. CDR3 nucleotide sequence: TGTGCCAGCAGTTTACCCTCGGGGATGAACACTGAAGCTTTCTTT. Translated: CASSLPSGMNTEAFF.

The chain combines TRBV29-1 with TRBJ2-7, with D perhaps TRBD1 (5 bases). This CDR3 comprises 13 residues. The V gene's germline CDR1 is SQVTM and CDR2 ANQGSEA. The V end lost 4 bases, the J end lost 10 bases, and 20 bases lay between the germline ends. CDR3 sequence (DNA): TGCAGCGTTGGCCGAGACAGCTCCTACCATCAGTACTTC. Encoded protein: CSVGRDSSYHQYF.

This clone came up a few times. The V call is TRBV27, the J call TRBJ2-7; 10 bases align to TRBD1. The CDR3 contains 15 residues. Germline V lookup: CDR1 MNHEY, CDR2 SMNVEV (reference sequence). Trimming at V came to 6 bases and at J to 3 bases, leaving 8 bases not matched to a gene. In DNA form, the CDR3 reads TGTGCCAGCAGCCACTTGGGACAGGGGCGCTACGAGCAGTACTTC. Residues: CASSHLGQGRYEQYF.

Remarks on this clone: Compared with germline, one end of the junction differs, possibly owing to a read error. The rearrangement links TRBV5-1 to TRBJ1-2; D is uncertain. CDR3 length: 13 residues. Germline CDR1 is SGHRS and CDR2 is YFSETQ. This CDR3 is CASSLVGSYGYNF. Here the CDR3 DNA reads TGCGCCAGCAGCTTGGTAGGGAGCTATGGCTACAACTTC.

This chain links TRBV20-1 with TRBJ2-1, with 8 bases that match TRBD1. Germline CDR1 is DFQATT and CDR2 is SNEGSKA (reference sequence). The CDR3 consists of 16 residues. Trimming cost V 0 bases and J 3 bases; bases outside gene matches: 7. DNA of the CDR3: TGCAGTGCTAGAGACCGGGGACAGGTCGTCTACAATGAGCAGTTCTTC. Protein sequence: CSARDRGQVVYNEQFF.

The chain couples TRBV2 to TRBJ1-1, with D tentatively TRBD1 (5 bases). V was trimmed by 8 bases and J by 2 bases, leaving 12 bases between them. The CDR3 runs to 13 residues. Per germline, CDR1 SNHLY and CDR2 FYNNEI. CDR3 protein: CASGGQGNTEAFF. In nucleotides, the CDR3 is TGTGCCAGCGGAGGGCAGGGTAACACTGAAGCTTTCTTT.

This clone was observed many times. Other DNA sequences in this sample translate to the same CDR3. The chain recombines TRBV9 with TRBJ2-2; TRBD1 aligns across 8 bases. The trim removed 0 bases at V and 4 bases at J, leaving 5 bases unmatched. Germline CDR1 reads SGDLS; CDR2 reads YYNGEE. The CDR3 is made up of 16 amino acids. CDR3 loop: CASSVGTGLGTGELFF. The CDR3 nucleotides read TGTGCCAGCAGCGTAGGGACAGGGTTGGGCACCGGGGAGCTGTTTTTT.

This clone was found many times. The V and J genes are TRBV29-1 and TRBJ1-2; possible D gene TRBD1, 6 bases. Trimming pared 7 bases from V and 7 bases from J, leaving 19 bases between. There are 13 residues in the CDR3. CDR1 and CDR2 (germline): SQVTM, ANQGSEA. The CDR3 protein is CSAVSETGAGYTF. The DNA for the CDR3 is TGCAGCGCCGTAAGTGAGACGGGGGCTGGCTACACCTTC.

Concerning this clone itself: At the DNA level, this CDR3 is encoded by other sequences in the same sample as well. The V gene is TRBV20-1, the J gene TRBJ2-1; D possibly corresponds to TRBD1 (6 bases). The CDR3 totals 16 residues. The V and J ends lost 3 bases and 5 bases respectively, with 20 bases between them. Germline V gene lookup returns CDR1 DFQATT and CDR2 SNEGSKA (reference sequence). The CDR3 DNA sequence: TGCAGTGCTAGGGGTAGTGGGGGCCCCACTAACAATGAGCAGTTCTTC. It specifies CSARGSGGPTNNEQFF.

This clone was counted only a few times. The chain recombines TRBV27 with TRBJ2-7; D may correspond to TRBD1 or TRBD2 (5 bases each). The CDR3 length is 14 residues. V was clipped by 5 bases and J by 6 bases, with 17 bases between them. In germline, CDR1 is MNHEY, CDR2 SMNVEV (reference sequence). The CDR3 reads CASSTGIRAFEQYF. Here the CDR3 DNA reads TGTGCCAGCAGTACCGGGATCAGGGCATTCGAGCAGTACTTC.

This clone has at least ten counts. Other DNA sequences in the same sample also yield this CDR3. J is TRBJ1-3 and V is TRBV3-1; 8 positions agree with TRBD1. V was pared by 1 base and J by 0 bases, with 5 bases of the junction left unmatched. CDR3 length: 17 residues. Germline V gene sequence: CDR1 LGHDT, CDR2 YNNKEL (reference sequence). The chain's CDR3 is CASSQGTGPYSGNTIYF. CDR3 nucleotide sequence: TGTGCCAGCAGCCAAGGGACAGGGCCTTACTCTGGAAACACCATATATTTT. The full variable domain, in which reference TRBV3-1 and TRBJ1-3 provide the parts outside the CDR3, is DTAVSQTPKYLVTQMGNDKSIKCEQNLGHDTMYWYKQDSKKFLKIMFSYNNKELIINETVPNRFSPKSPDKAHLNLHINSLELGDSAVYFCASSQGTGPYSGNTIYFGEGSWLTVV.

This clone is medium-sized within its sample. The CDR3 sequence: CAGTRDTGELFF. CDR3 nucleotides: TGTGCCGGTACTAGAGACACCGGGGAGCTGTTTTTT. V gene TRBV25-1 combines with J gene TRBJ2-2; D perhaps matches TRBD2 (5 bases). The V end was cut by 11 bases, the J end by 3 bases, with 10 bases between. Germline V gene sequence: CDR1 MGHDK, CDR2 SYGVNS. This CDR3 spans 12 amino acids.

This clone was observed many times. This chain links TRBV28 with TRBJ1-2; no firm D call. This CDR3 is 12 amino acids long. V lost 2 bases and J lost 5, with 6 bases in between. CDR1 and CDR2 from the germline V gene are MDHEN and SYDVKM. CDR3 bases: TGTGCCAGCAGTTTAACCGGGTATGGCTACACCTTC. The encoded protein is CASSLTGYGYTF.

This clone was counted ten times or more. Other DNA sequences of this sample code for an identical CDR3. This sequence joins TRBV4-1 and TRBJ1-5; D may be TRBD1 (5 bases). CDR1 and CDR2 from the germline V gene are MGHRA and YSYEKL. V was shortened by 4 bases and J by 7 bases, with 14 bases between the two germline ends. CDR3 length: 14 residues. The CDR3 spells CASSPGQGQQPQHF. As DNA, the CDR3 is TGCGCCAGCAGCCCCGGGCAGGGTCAACAGCCCCAGCATTTT.

This clone was seen only a few times. This chain connects TRBV10-3 to TRBJ2-7; D might be TRBD2 (5 bases). V was pared by 4 bases and J by 4 bases, with 14 bases between. The germline V gene encodes CDR1 ENHRY and CDR2 SYGVKD. The CDR3 loop spans 14 amino acids. As DNA, the CDR3 is TGTGCCATCAGTGGGGAACTAGAACTATACGAGCAGTACTTC. Amino acids: CAISGELELYEQYF.

This clone was detected ten times or more. The chain employs TRBV19 and TRBJ2-5, with 9 bases matching TRBD1. The CDR3 contains 14 residues. Germline loops: CDR1 LNHDA, CDR2 SQIVND (reference sequence). Trimming at V came to 5 bases and at J to 9 bases, leaving 10 bases not matched to a gene. Here the CDR3 DNA reads TGTGCCAGTAGTCCACAGGGGGCCAACCTAGCCCAGTACTTC. The encoded protein is CASSPQGANLAQYF.

The chain links TRBV5-1 to TRBJ2-7; 10 bases line up with TRBD2. V shed 4 bases and J 2 bases; nucleotides not matched to a gene: 9. The CDR3 extends over 16 amino acids. Germline assignment: CDR1 SGHRS and CDR2 YFSETQ. The CDR3 bases are TGCGCCAGCAGCCGGACGCCGAGCGGGGGGGCCTACGAGCAGTACTTC. Its protein product is CASSRTPSGGAYEQYF. The variable domain in full, with the rest retrieved from reference TRBV5-1 and TRBJ2-7, is KAGVTQTPRYLIKTRGQQVTLSCSPISGHRSVSWYQQTPGQGLQFLFEYFSETQRNKGNFPGRFSGRQFSNSRSEMNVSTLELGDSALYLCASSRTPSGGAYEQYFGPGTRLTVT.

This clone appeared many times. The chain carries TRBV6-2 or TRBV6-3 and TRBJ2-5; D unresolved. This CDR3 comprises 13 residues. Deletions cut 5 bases from V and 5 bases from J, with 12 bases between. Germline V gives CDR1 MNHEY, CDR2 SVGEGT. CDR3: CASSKTFRETQYF. The CDR3 DNA follows: TGTGCCAGCAGTAAAACCTTTAGGGAGACCCAGTACTTC.

A few counts support this clone. The rearrangement uses TRBV28 and TRBJ1-5; maybe TRBD1 (5 bases). This CDR3 is 15 amino acids long. Trimming shortened V by 6 bases and J by 3 bases, and 15 bases separated the two germline ends. Germline CDR1 MDHEN, CDR2 SYDVKM. In DNA form, the CDR3 reads TGTGCCAGCAGGGAGCCGGGACTCCACAATCAGCCCCAGCATTTT. Its translation is CASREPGLHNQPQHF.